The text below deals with one T cell receptor beta chain. This record belongs to a study of blood T cell repertoires in COVID-19. Sequencing used immunoSEQ multiplex PCR; TCRdb keeps in-frame clones, though not all of them. Here the sample spans 75,000 to 85,000 clones, over 70% being singletons. The CDR3 consists of 11 residues. Trimming stripped 9 bases from V and 2 bases from J, with 7 bases between. CDR1 is LGHDT and CDR2 is YNNKEL in the germline V gene (reference sequence). This clonotype was obtained from a man aged 50-60 years with active COVID-19. Sequencing used peripheral blood. V is TRBV3-1 (or the pseudogene TRBV3-2) and J is TRBJ2-5, with D uncertain. The CDR3 spells CASVRQETQYF. DNA of the CDR3: TGTGCCAGTGTCCGGCAAGAGACCCAGTACTTC.